Shown below are 18 T cell receptor beta chains from a single sample sequenced in a study of T cell repertoires in cytomegalovirus infection. In TCRdb, the reads were re-called with MiXCR into one record per CDR3 protein. This sample has approximately 150,000 distinct CDR3 sequences, with about a sixth found just once. Sequencing was carried out using CD8+ T cells from PBMCs. The origin of the receptors is a human donor in good health (CMV status not recorded). Some clones in this sample may be carry-over from other donors' samples.

The chain links TRBV2 to TRBJ1-5; 8 nucleotides align to TRBD1. Germline V lookup: CDR1 SNHLY, CDR2 FYNNEI. This CDR3 has 15 amino acids. The trim removed 3 bases at V and 7 bases at J, leaving 8 bases unmatched. The CDR3 nucleotides are TGTGCCAGCAGTGACTTACAGGGGGTAGGGCAGCCCCAGCATTTT. This sequence encodes CASSDLQGVGQPQHF.

This clonotype turned up a few times. V usage is TRBV28 and J usage is TRBJ2-7; no clear D gene. This CDR3 is built from 11 residues. The V gene's germline CDR1 is MDHEN and CDR2 SYDVKM. V gave up 6 bases and J gave up 6 bases, with 9 bases separating them. The CDR3 nucleotides are TGTGCCAGCAGCAGATCTGGCGAGCAGTACTTC. Its translation is CASSRSGEQYF.

V gene TRBV6-6 combines with J gene TRBJ2-7; D may match TRBD1 or TRBD2 (5 bases each). The CDR3 sequence is 14 residues long. Germline loops: CDR1 MNHNY, CDR2 SVGAGI (reference sequence). The V gene lost 2 bases and the J gene lost 1 base, with 9 bases spanning the gap. DNA for the CDR3: TGTGCCAGCAGTTACCCGGGACCTTCCTACGAGCAGTACTTC. It translates to CASSYPGPSYEQYF.

The V call is TRBV11-2, the J call TRBJ2-1; 9 nucleotides align to TRBD2. V dropped 2 bases and J dropped 0; count of bases not matched to a gene: 8. The CDR3 consists of 18 residues. Germline CDR1 and CDR2: SGHAT and FQNNGV. The CDR3 here is CASSLLPGTSHSYNEQFF. CDR3 sequence (DNA): TGTGCCAGCAGCTTATTACCTGGGACTAGCCACTCCTACAATGAGCAGTTCTTC.

In this sample, this clonotype turned up a few times. CDR3 loop: CASSFGHNQETQYF. The CDR3 DNA is TGTGCCAGCAGCTTTGGACACAACCAAGAGACCCAGTACTTC. The V call is TRBV7-9, the J call TRBJ2-5; tentatively, D is TRBD1 (5 bases). CDR1 is SEHNR and CDR2 is FQNEAQ in the germline V gene (reference sequence). V shed 3 bases and J shed 0 bases, with 8 bases lying between them. The CDR3 extends over 14 amino acids.

This clonotype was observed a handful of times. The chain combines TRBV15 with TRBJ2-7; TRBD1 matches at 9 bases. CDR1 LNHNV and CDR2 YYDKDF come from the germline V gene (reference sequence). This CDR3 has 17 amino acids. V gave up 5 bases and J gave up 1 base; unmatched junction bases: 12. CDR3 protein: CATSPGQGWGASYEQYF. In DNA, the CDR3 is TGTGCCACCAGCCCCGGACAGGGGTGGGGAGCTTCCTACGAGCAGTACTTC.

The rearrangement links TRBV20-1 to TRBJ1-1; D call uncertain. Germline V gene data show CDR1 as DFQATT and CDR2 as SNEGSKA (reference sequence). The CDR3 contains 15 residues. With 4 bases removed from V and 0 bases from J, the gap between germline ends came to 15 bases. The CDR3 is CSATRRGSLNTEAFF. Written as DNA, the CDR3 is TGCAGTGCTACACGGAGAGGTTCCCTGAACACTGAAGCTTTCTTT.

In its sample, this clonotype was seen a few times. This chain joins TRBV28 and TRBJ2-7, with 7 bases matching TRBD1. The germline V gene has CDR1 MDHEN and CDR2 SYDVKM. The CDR3 is 16 residues long. V lost 1 base to trimming and J lost 3 bases; unmatched junction nucleotides: 9. DNA of the CDR3: TGTGCCAGCAGTTTATCGTACGGGACAGATCTCTACGAGCAGTACTTC. This gives the protein CASSLSYGTDLYEQYF. Supplemented by reference TRBV28 and TRBJ2-7, the full variable domain reads DVKVTQSSRYLVKRTGEKVFLECVQDMDHENMFWYRQDPGLGLRLIYFSYDVKMKEKGDIPEGYSVSREKKERFSLILESASTNQTSMYLCASSLSYGTDLYEQYFGPGTRLTVT.

This clonotype came up a few times. The gene calls are TRBV10-3 and TRBJ1-1, with TRBD1 matching 7 bases. This CDR3 region has 16 residues. The germline gives CDR1 ENHRY, CDR2 SYGVKD. Trimming removed 4 bases from V and 0 bases from J; junction bases left unmatched: 8. This chain's CDR3 is CAISVVGGVMNTEAFF. In DNA, the CDR3 is TGTGCCATCAGTGTCGTAGGGGGCGTCATGAACACTGAAGCTTTCTTT.

This chain connects TRBV29-1 to TRBJ1-2; 8 bases map to TRBD1. Germline V gene sequence: CDR1 SQVTM, CDR2 ANQGSEA. This CDR3 comprises 12 residues. V lost 5 bases, J lost 6 bases, and 5 bases stayed unmatched. The CDR3 protein is CSVIDRGNGYTF. CDR3 in DNA: TGCAGCGTTATAGACAGGGGAAATGGCTACACCTTC.

This clonotype was observed at least ten times. The rearrangement links TRBV7-2 to TRBJ2-7, with a tentative D call TRBD1 (5 bases). Germline assignment: CDR1 SGHTA and CDR2 FQGNSA. CDR3 size: 14 residues. Trimming stripped 6 bases from V and 2 bases from J, with 14 bases between. The CDR3 protein is CASSPWGGTYEQYF. CDR3 nucleotide sequence: TGTGCCAGCAGTCCTTGGGGCGGAACCTACGAGCAGTACTTC.

V and J are TRBV11-2 and TRBJ2-7; D remains unclear. Germline V gives CDR1 SGHAT, CDR2 FQNNGV. The CDR3 sequence is 14 residues long. V was cut by 2 bases and J by 0 bases, with 8 bases left in between. The CDR3: CASSLRQSSYEQYF. The CDR3 coding sequence is TGTGCCAGCAGCTTACGGCAGAGCTCCTACGAGCAGTACTTC.

This clonotype was recorded a few times. The chain has TRBV6-2 or TRBV6-3 and TRBJ2-1; the D call may be TRBD1 or TRBD2 (5 bases each). Per the germline V gene, CDR1 is MNHEY and CDR2 is SVGEGT. Trimming left V 10 bases short and J 5 bases short, with 9 bases between. The CDR3 has 11 residues. The CDR3 DNA is TGTGCCACGGGGCTAAACAATGAGCAGTTCTTC. It translates to CATGLNNEQFF.

CDR3 region: CASSRSHRGPNQPQHF. In DNA form, the CDR3 reads TGTGCCAGCAGTCGGTCCCACAGGGGGCCGAATCAGCCCCAGCATTTT. The V and J genes are TRBV28 and TRBJ1-5; 9 nucleotides agree with TRBD1. The germline CDR1 and CDR2 sequences are MDHEN and SYDVKM. V shed 5 bases, J shed 4 bases, and the junction held 9 bases outside the gene matches. This CDR3 comprises 16 residues. Drawing the rest from reference TRBV28 and TRBJ1-5, the complete variable domain is DVKVTQSSRYLVKRTGEKVFLECVQDMDHENMFWYRQDPGLGLRLIYFSYDVKMKEKGDIPEGYSVSREKKERFSLILESASTNQTSMYLCASSRSHRGPNQPQHFGDGTRLSIL.

V gene TRBV29-1 combines with J gene TRBJ2-2; maybe TRBD1 (6 bases). Trimming took off 0 bases at V and 6 bases at J, with 17 bases between the two ends. CDR1 is SQVTM, CDR2 ANQGSEA, per germline. The CDR3 has 16 residues. CDR3 sequence (DNA): TGCAGCGTTGAAGACGGGACATCCCTGGGCGCCGGGGAGCTGTTTTTT. Translating gives CSVEDGTSLGAGELFF.

V and J are TRBV7-9 and TRBJ2-1; 9 nucleotides line up with TRBD1. Trimming cost V 5 bases and J 7 bases; bases outside gene matches: 9. CDR1 and CDR2 from the germline V gene are SEHNR and FQNEAQ (reference sequence). CDR3 length: 15 amino acids. CDR3 coding DNA: TGTGCCAGCAGCCACTGGGACAGGGTCAAGAATGAGCAGTTCTTC. It encodes CASSHWDRVKNEQFF.

V is TRBV25-1 and J is TRBJ2-7; TRBD2 aligns across 9 bases. The CDR3 is made up of 17 amino acids. Germline CDR1 and CDR2: MGHDK and SYGVNS. J gave up 7 bases and V 1 base, and 14 bases lay outside the gene matches. The CDR3 loop reads CASSESHPGLAGFEQYF. In nucleotides, the CDR3 is TGTGCCAGCAGTGAATCCCACCCCGGGCTAGCGGGATTTGAGCAGTACTTC.

This clonotype was counted once. This chain links TRBV25-1 with TRBJ1-6; no clear D. Germline V lookup: CDR1 MGHDK, CDR2 SYGVNS. V lost 8 bases to trimming and J lost 8 bases, with 19 bases between them. The CDR3 sequence is 15 residues long. The CDR3 region is CASQERDTVDSPLHF. As DNA, the CDR3 is TGTGCCAGCCAAGAGCGAGATACTGTTGATTCACCCCTCCACTTT.